This TCR beta chain originates from a study of OX40 agonist ivuxolimab in advanced cancers. Trimming removed 5 bases from V and 0 bases from J, with 4 bases in between. Germline V gene sequence: CDR1 SEHNR, CDR2 FQNEAQ (reference sequence). The CDR3 has 13 residues. TCRdb keeps only in-frame clones here, not all; method: immunoSEQ multiplex PCR. The sample lists about 27,000 clones, around nine tenths occurring once. Sequencing used CD4+ or CD8+ T cells sorted from blood, obtained in a trial of the OX40 agonist ivuxolimab. This TCR was sampled from an adult with an advanced solid tumor such as melanoma, head and neck, liver or kidney cancer. The chain combines TRBV7-9 with TRBJ2-2; no firm D call. The CDR3 sequence: CASSDPNTGELFF. CDR3 nucleotide sequence: TGTGCCAGCAGCGACCCGAACACCGGGGAGCTGTTTTTT. Together with reference TRBV7-9 and TRBJ2-2, the CDR3 gives the full variable domain: DTGVSQNPRHKITKRGQNVTFRCDPISEHNRLYWYRQTLGQGPEFLTYFQNEAQLEKSRLLSDRFSAERPKGSFSTLEIQRTEQGDSAMYLCASSDPNTGELFFGEGSRLTVL.